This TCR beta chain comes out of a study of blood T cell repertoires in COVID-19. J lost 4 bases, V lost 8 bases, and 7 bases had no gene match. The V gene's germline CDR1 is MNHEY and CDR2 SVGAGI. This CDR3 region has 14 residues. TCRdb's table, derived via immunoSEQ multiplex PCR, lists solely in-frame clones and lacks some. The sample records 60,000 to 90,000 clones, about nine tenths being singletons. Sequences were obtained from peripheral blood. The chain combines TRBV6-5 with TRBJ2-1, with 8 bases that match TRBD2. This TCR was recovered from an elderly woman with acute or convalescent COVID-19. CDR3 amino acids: CASERTGGYNEQFF. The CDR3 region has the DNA TGTGCCAGCGAACGAACGGGAGGGTACAATGAGCAGTTCTTC.